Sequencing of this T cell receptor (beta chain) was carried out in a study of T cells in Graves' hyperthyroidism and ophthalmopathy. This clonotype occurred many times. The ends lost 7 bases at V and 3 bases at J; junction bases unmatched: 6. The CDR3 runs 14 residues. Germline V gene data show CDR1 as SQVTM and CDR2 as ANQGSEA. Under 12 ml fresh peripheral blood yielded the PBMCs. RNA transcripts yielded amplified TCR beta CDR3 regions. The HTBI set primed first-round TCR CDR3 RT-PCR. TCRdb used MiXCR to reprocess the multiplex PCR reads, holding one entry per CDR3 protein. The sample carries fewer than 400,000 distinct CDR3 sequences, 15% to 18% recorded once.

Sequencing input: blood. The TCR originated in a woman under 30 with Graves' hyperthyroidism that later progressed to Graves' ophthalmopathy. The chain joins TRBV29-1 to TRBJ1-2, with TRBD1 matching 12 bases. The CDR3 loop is CSAGTGGDYYGYTF. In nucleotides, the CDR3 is TGCAGCGCAGGGACAGGGGGCGATTACTATGGCTACACCTTC.